A single sample gave rise to the 20 T cell receptor beta chains below, sequenced in a study of T cell changes during pregnancy in multiple sclerosis (dated by TCRdb to between 2018 and 2020). The protocol used for the library was the immunoSEQ multiplex PCR assay. In its TCRdb copy, this immuneACCESS table keeps in-frame sequences only and misses some clones. Where compared with another copy, unresolved V genes explain less than half of these, and the others have no known cause. The sample has 60,000 to 90,000 clones on record, 70% to 90% of them singletons. The ten largest clones add up to approximately 2% of the sample. Material: peripheral blood, obtained before pregnancy. The receptors come from a female donor with multiple sclerosis, enrolled in a pregnancy study.

This rearrangement joins TRBV19 to TRBJ2-2, with 7 bases identical to TRBD1. This CDR3 has 15 amino acids. Germline-derived CDR1 and CDR2 are LNHDA and SQIVND (reference sequence). V trimming: 6 bases; J trimming: 0 bases; junction bases outside the gene matches: 4. Here the CDR3 DNA reads TGTGCCAGTAGACCGGGACAGACGAACACCGGGGAGCTGTTTTTT. As protein: CASRPGQTNTGELFF.

This chain joins TRBV28 and TRBJ2-3; 10 nucleotides agree with TRBD2. Germline trimming cut 2 bases from V and 1 base from J; bases unmatched to any gene: 0. CDR1 is MDHEN and CDR2 is SYDVKM in the germline V gene. This CDR3 has 15 amino acids. DNA of the CDR3: TGTGCCAGCAGTTTACTAGCGGGGGGCACAGATACGCAGTATTTT. The encoded protein is CASSLLAGGTDTQYF.

A few counts support this clone. This chain joins TRBV5-6 and TRBJ2-5, with no clear D. Trimming took off 7 bases at V and 1 base at J, with 14 bases between the two ends. CDR1 is SGHDT and CDR2 is YYEEEE in the germline V gene. The CDR3 has 14 amino acids. This CDR3 reads CASGSWRPQETQYF. CDR3 nucleotide sequence: TGTGCCAGCGGGTCTTGGCGGCCCCAAGAGACCCAGTACTTC.

The rearrangement uses TRBV5-1 and TRBJ2-7, with a tentative D call TRBD1 (5 bases). Trimming took off 2 bases at V and 2 bases at J, with 8 bases between the two ends. The CDR3 is 13 amino acids. From germline, CDR1 is SGHRS and CDR2 YFSETQ. CDR3 loop: CASSFDRAYEQYF. CDR3 in DNA: TGCGCCAGCAGCTTTGACAGAGCCTACGAGCAGTACTTC.

The chain uses TRBV15 and TRBJ1-4; D perhaps matches TRBD1 (5 bases). The CDR3 has 14 amino acids. Trimming shortened V by 7 bases and J by 8 bases, and 17 bases separated the two germline ends. In germline, CDR1 is LNHNV, CDR2 YYDKDF (reference sequence). CDR3 sequence: CATKATGGGEKLFF. The CDR3 DNA sequence: TGTGCCACCAAGGCGACGGGGGGAGGCGAAAAACTGTTTTTT.

The chain employs TRBV2 and TRBJ2-2; 7 positions match TRBD2. The germline V gene has CDR1 SNHLY and CDR2 FYNNEI. J lost 1 base, V lost 1 base, and 0 bases had no gene match. The CDR3 contains 15 residues. The CDR3: CASSEVAGNTGELFF. CDR3 nucleotide sequence: TGTGCCAGCAGTGAAGTAGCGGGGAACACCGGGGAGCTGTTTTTT.

The chain uses TRBV4-2 and TRBJ2-1; TRBD2 is a possible D gene (6 bases). Trimming left V 1 base short and J 6 bases short, with 16 bases between. This CDR3 region has 16 residues. Germline-derived CDR1 and CDR2 are LGHNA and YNFKEQ. CDR3 amino acids: CASSQGGDLAFNEQFF. DNA for the CDR3: TGTGCCAGCAGCCAAGGGGGGGACCTCGCCTTCAATGAGCAGTTCTTC.

This chain joins TRBV18 and TRBJ2-7; 7 bases agree with TRBD2. V lost 3 bases to trimming and J lost 3 bases; unmatched junction nucleotides: 11. The CDR3 length is 16 residues. CDR1 and CDR2 from the germline V gene are KGHSH and LQKENI. CDR3 sequence: CASSPLRAGGIYEQYF. For the CDR3, the DNA is TGTGCCAGCTCACCGCTGCGTGCCGGGGGGATCTACGAGCAGTACTTC.

CDR3 sequence: CASSPASGTDNQPQHF. The CDR3 coding sequence is TGTGCCAGCAGCCCCGCTTCGGGAACGGACAATCAGCCCCAGCATTTT. V gene TRBV7-2 combines with J gene TRBJ1-5; D is undetermined. V lost 5 bases and J lost 3, with 17 bases in between. The CDR3 length is 16 residues. Germline assignment: CDR1 SGHTA and CDR2 FQGNSA.

This clone was counted once. Here the CDR3 DNA reads TGTGCCACAACCGCGGGACAGGGACCCTACGAGCAGTACTTC. Translation: CATTAGQGPYEQYF. J is TRBJ2-7 and V is TRBV28; TRBD1 aligns across 9 bases. The junction had 9 bases not matched to a gene; V was cut back by 10 bases and J by 2 bases. The germline V gene has CDR1 MDHEN and CDR2 SYDVKM. The CDR3 is 14 amino acids.

The chain carries TRBV2 and TRBJ1-4; no firm D call. This CDR3 has 14 residues. Trimming removed 1 base at V and 0 bases at J, with 3 bases between. The V gene's germline CDR1 is SNHLY and CDR2 FYNNEI. CDR3 loop: CASSEGTTNEKLFF. For the CDR3, the DNA is TGTGCCAGCAGTGAAGGTACAACTAATGAAAAACTGTTTTTT.

The chain employs TRBV4-1 and TRBJ2-1, with 7 bases that match TRBD2. Trimming removed 0 bases from V and 8 bases from J; junction bases left unmatched: 7. This CDR3 is built from 15 residues. The V gene's germline CDR1 is MGHRA and CDR2 YSYEKL. The CDR3 here is CASSQDRRRGDEQFF. The DNA of the CDR3 is TGCGCCAGCAGCCAAGATCGTCGCCGGGGGGATGAGCAGTTCTTC.

The chain has TRBV5-4 and TRBJ2-3; the D gene is possibly TRBD2 (5 bases). The CDR3 length is 17 residues. With 4 bases removed from V and 5 bases from J, the gap between germline ends came to 23 bases. Per the germline V gene, CDR1 is SGHNT and CDR2 is YYREEE (reference sequence). In DNA, the CDR3 is TGTGCCAGCAGCGGGTGGAGCGGAACTGGTAAGCGAGATACGCAGTATTTT. Protein product: CASSGWSGTGKRDTQYF.

The chain has TRBV5-6 and TRBJ2-3, with D possibly being TRBD2 (6 bases). Germline CDR1 is SGHDT and CDR2 is YYEEEE. V dropped 0 bases and J dropped 1 base, with 12 bases sitting between them. The CDR3 spans 16 residues. In nucleotides, the CDR3 is TGTGCCAGCAGCTTGGTGGGGCAGCGGGGCACAGATACGCAGTATTTT. It codes for CASSLVGQRGTDTQYF. Together with reference TRBV5-6 and TRBJ2-3, the CDR3 gives the full variable domain: DAGVTQSPTHLIKTRGQQVTLRCSPKSGHDTVSWYQQALGQGPQFIFQYYEEEERQRGNFPDRFSGHQFPNYSSELNVNALLLGDSALYLCASSLVGQRGTDTQYFGPGTRLTVL.

V gene TRBV2 combines with J gene TRBJ2-1, with 8 bases fitting TRBD2. Per the germline V gene, CDR1 is SNHLY and CDR2 is FYNNEI. Losses at the gene ends were 1 base for V and 10 bases for J; bases not matched to a gene: 6. The CDR3 extends over 14 amino acids. The CDR3 DNA reads as TGTGCCAGCAGTGAAGGGACTAGCTCGACGGAGCAGTTCTTC. Its protein product is CASSEGTSSTEQFF.

The chain joins TRBV9 to TRBJ2-7; weak D call: TRBD1 (6 bases). This CDR3 comprises 13 residues. Germline CDR1 and CDR2: SGDLS and YYNGEE. V was pared by 7 bases and J by 5 bases, with 16 bases between. The CDR3 loop reads CASRPQGRNEQYF. In DNA form, the CDR3 reads TGTGCCAGCCGGCCGCAGGGGCGCAACGAGCAGTACTTC.

The chain joins TRBV9 to TRBJ2-3; TRBD1 is a possible D gene (6 bases). Germline lookup yields CDR1 SGDLS and CDR2 YYNGEE. The CDR3 extends over 13 amino acids. V shed 1 base and J shed 3 bases, with 6 bases lying between them. In DNA, the CDR3 is TGTGCCAGCAGCGTACAGGGGACAGATACGCAGTATTTT. Its protein product is CASSVQGTDTQYF.

The CDR3 sequence is CASSLQGANEQYF. The DNA of the CDR3 is TGTGCCAGCAGCCTACAGGGCGCAAACGAGCAGTACTTC. The chain links TRBV11-3 to TRBJ2-7; a possible D gene is TRBD1 (6 bases). Trimming left V 5 bases short and J 5 bases short, with 13 bases between. The CDR3 runs to 13 residues. In germline, CDR1 is SGHNT, CDR2 YENEEA.

The chain links TRBV10-1 to TRBJ2-3, with D perhaps TRBD2 (6 bases). Trimming took 0 bases from V and 6 from J, leaving 10 bases between them. The CDR3 spans 14 residues. Germline CDR1 is WNHNN and CDR2 is SYGVQD (reference sequence). CDR3 protein: CASSESGGPDTQYF. The CDR3 DNA sequence: TGCGCCAGCAGTGAGTCCGGGGGACCCGATACGCAGTATTTT.

The chain has TRBV18 and TRBJ2-5; 8 bases align to TRBD1. CDR1 KGHSH and CDR2 LQKENI come from the germline V gene. CDR3 length: 16 amino acids. V shed 5 bases and J 1 base; nucleotides not matched to a gene: 9. CDR3 protein: CASSYMAGGPQETQYF. CDR3 DNA sequence: TGTGCCAGCTCATACATGGCAGGGGGCCCCCAAGAGACCCAGTACTTC.